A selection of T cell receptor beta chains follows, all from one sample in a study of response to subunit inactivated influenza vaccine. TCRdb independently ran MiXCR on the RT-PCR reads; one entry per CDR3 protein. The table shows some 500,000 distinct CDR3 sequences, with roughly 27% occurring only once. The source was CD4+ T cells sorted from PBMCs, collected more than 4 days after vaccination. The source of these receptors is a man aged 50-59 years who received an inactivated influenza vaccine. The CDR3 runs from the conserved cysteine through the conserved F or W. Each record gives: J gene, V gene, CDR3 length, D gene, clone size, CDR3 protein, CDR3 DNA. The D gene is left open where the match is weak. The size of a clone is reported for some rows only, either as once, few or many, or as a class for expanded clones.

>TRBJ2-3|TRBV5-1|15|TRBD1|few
CASSFRDSVTDTQYF
TGCGCCAGCAGCTTCCGGGACAGCGTCACAGATACGCAGTATTTT
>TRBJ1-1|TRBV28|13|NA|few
CASRSLENTEAFF
TGTGCCAGCAGGTCACTAGAGAACACTGAAGCTTTCTTT
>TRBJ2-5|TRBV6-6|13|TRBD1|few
CASRGQGMETQYF
TGTGCCAGCAGAGGACAGGGCATGGAGACCCAGTACTTC
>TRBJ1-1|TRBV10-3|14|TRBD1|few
CAILNRGINTEAFF
TGTGCCATTTTAAACAGGGGGATAAACACTGAAGCTTTCTTT
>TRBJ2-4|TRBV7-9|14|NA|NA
CASSSLGFGNIQYF
TGTGCCAGCAGCTCCCTAGGGTTTGGGAACATTCAGTACTTC
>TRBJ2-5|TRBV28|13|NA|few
CASSSPGVETQYF
TGTGCCAGCAGTTCACCCGGTGTTGAGACCCAGTACTTC
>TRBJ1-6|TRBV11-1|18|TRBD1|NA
CASSEGGQASSYNSPLHF
TGTGCCAGCAGTGAAGGGGGACAGGCGAGCTCCTATAATTCACCCCTCCACTTT
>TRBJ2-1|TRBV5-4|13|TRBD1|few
CASSYPGQIEQFF
TGTGCCAGCAGCTACCCGGGACAGATTGAGCAGTTCTTC
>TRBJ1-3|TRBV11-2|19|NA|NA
CASSLLLGFGINSGNTIYF
TGTGCCAGCAGCTTGCTCCTAGGTTTCGGAATAAACTCTGGAAACACCATATATTTT
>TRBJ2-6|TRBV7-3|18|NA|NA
CASRPGGGGTRGANVLTF
TGTGCCAGCAGACCCGGTGGCGGAGGGACGAGAGGGGCCAACGTCCTGACTTTC
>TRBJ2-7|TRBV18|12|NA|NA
CASSPREDEQYF
TGTGCCAGCTCACCAAGAGAAGACGAGCAGTACTTC
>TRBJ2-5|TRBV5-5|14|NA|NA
CASSWGRNGETQYF
TGTGCCAGCAGCTGGGGAAGAAACGGAGAGACCCAGTACTTC
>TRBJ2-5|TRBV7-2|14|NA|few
CASSPNAGRATQYF
TGTGCCAGCAGTCCGAACGCCGGGAGAGCGACCCAGTACTTC
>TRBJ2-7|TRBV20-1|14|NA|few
CSARDEEPRGEQYF
TGCAGTGCTAGAGATGAGGAGCCCCGCGGCGAGCAGTACTTC
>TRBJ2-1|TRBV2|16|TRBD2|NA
CASSELLAGVGNEQFF
TGTGCCAGCAGTGAACTGCTAGCGGGAGTCGGTAATGAGCAGTTCTTC
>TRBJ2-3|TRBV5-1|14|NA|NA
CASSEGSLTDTQYF
TGCGCCAGCAGCGAAGGCAGCCTCACAGATACGCAGTATTTT
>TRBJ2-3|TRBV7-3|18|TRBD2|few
CASSLRARGTSGTDTQYF
TGTGCCAGCAGCTTAAGAGCTCGGGGGACTAGCGGCACAGATACGCAGTATTTT